Included here is one T cell receptor beta chain sequence, with context. The source of the sample is a study of control samples from healthy donors and cancer patients. The protocol was immunoSEQ multiplex PCR, while the TCRdb copy is restricted to in-frame clones and leaves out a portion. The profile shows roughly 120,000 clones, 93% of them singletons. Looked up from germline, CDR1 is MNHNS and CDR2 is SASEGT. The CDR3 length is 13 residues. V lost 2 bases to trimming and J lost 4 bases, with 8 bases between them. The sequence came from a young man in good health. The rearrangement joins TRBV6-1 to TRBJ1-2; a possible D gene is TRBD1 (5 bases). The material sequenced was blood. CDR3 region: CASSEQGLYGYTF. The CDR3 bases are TGTGCCAGCAGTGAACAGGGTCTCTATGGCTACACCTTC.